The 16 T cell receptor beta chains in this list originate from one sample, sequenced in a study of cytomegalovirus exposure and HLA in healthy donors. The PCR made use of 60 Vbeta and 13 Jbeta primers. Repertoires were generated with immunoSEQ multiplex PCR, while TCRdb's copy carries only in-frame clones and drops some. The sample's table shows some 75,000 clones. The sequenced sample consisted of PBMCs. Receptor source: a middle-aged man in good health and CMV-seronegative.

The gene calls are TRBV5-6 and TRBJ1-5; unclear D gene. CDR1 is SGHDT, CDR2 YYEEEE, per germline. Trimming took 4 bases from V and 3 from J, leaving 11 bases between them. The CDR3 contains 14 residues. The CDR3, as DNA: TGTGCCAGCAGCCACCGGGTCAACAATCAGCCCCAGCATTTT. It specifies CASSHRVNNQPQHF.

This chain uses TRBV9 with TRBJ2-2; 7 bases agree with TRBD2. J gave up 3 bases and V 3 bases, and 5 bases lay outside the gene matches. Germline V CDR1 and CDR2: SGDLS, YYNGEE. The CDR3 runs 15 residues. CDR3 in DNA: TGTGCCAGCAGCGCCAGCGGGGACTACACCGGGGAGCTGTTTTTT. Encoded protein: CASSASGDYTGELFF. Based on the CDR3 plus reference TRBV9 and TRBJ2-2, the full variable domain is DSGVTQTPKHLITATGQRVTLRCSPRSGDLSVYWYQQSLDQGLQFLIQYYNGEERAKGNILERFSAQQFPDLHSELNLSSLELGDSALYFCASSASGDYTGELFFGEGSRLTVL.

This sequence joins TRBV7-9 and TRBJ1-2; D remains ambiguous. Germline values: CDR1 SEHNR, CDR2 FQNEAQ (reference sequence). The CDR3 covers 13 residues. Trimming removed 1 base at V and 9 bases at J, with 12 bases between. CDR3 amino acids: CASSLDLSGSYTF. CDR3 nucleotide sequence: TGTGCCAGCAGCTTAGACCTGTCAGGAAGCTACACCTTC.

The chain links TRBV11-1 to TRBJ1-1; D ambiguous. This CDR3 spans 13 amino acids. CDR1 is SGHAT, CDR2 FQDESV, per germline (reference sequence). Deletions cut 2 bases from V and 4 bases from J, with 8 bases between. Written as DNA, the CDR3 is TGTGCCAGCAGCTTACGTCAAGCCACTGAAGCTTTCTTT. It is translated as CASSLRQATEAFF. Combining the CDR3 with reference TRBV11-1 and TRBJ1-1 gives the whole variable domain EAEVAQSPRYKITEKSQAVAFWCDPISGHATLYWYRQILGQGPELLVQFQDESVVDDSQLPKDRFSAERLKGVDSTLKIQPAELGDSAMYLCASSLRQATEAFFGQGTRLTVV.

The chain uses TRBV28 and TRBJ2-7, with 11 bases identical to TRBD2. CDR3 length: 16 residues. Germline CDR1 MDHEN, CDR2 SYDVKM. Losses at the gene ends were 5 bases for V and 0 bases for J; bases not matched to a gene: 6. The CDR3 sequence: CASSVPGLADSYEQYF. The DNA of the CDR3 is TGTGCCAGCAGTGTCCCGGGACTAGCGGACTCCTACGAGCAGTACTTC.

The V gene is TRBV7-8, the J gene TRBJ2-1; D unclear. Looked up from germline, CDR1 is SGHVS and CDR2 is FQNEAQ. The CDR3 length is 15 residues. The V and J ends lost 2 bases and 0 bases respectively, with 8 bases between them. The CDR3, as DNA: TGTGCCAGCAGCTTAATTACAGCCTCCTACAATGAGCAGTTCTTC. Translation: CASSLITASYNEQFF.

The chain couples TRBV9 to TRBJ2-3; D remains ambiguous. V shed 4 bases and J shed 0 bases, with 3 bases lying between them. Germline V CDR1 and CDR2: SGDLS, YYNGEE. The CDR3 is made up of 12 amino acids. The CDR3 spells CASSRSTDTQYF. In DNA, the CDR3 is TGTGCCAGCAGCCGGAGCACAGATACGCAGTATTTT.

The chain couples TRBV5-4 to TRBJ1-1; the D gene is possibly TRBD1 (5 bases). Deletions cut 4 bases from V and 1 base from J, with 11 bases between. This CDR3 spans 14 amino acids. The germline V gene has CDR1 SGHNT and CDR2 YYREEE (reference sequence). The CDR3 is CASSKQDGNTEAFF. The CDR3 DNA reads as TGTGCCAGCAGCAAACAGGACGGGAACACTGAAGCTTTCTTT.

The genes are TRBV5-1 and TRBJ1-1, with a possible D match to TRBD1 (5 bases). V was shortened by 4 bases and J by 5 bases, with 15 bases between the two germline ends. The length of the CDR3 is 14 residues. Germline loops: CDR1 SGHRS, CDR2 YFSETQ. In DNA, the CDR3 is TGCGCCAGCAGCCTCACCGGGGGAGGAACTGAAGCTTTCTTT. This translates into CASSLTGGGTEAFF. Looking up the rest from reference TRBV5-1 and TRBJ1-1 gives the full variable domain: KAGVTQTPRYLIKTRGQQVTLSCSPISGHRSVSWYQQTPGQGLQFLFEYFSETQRNKGNFPGRFSGRQFSNSRSEMNVSTLELGDSALYLCASSLTGGGTEAFFGQGTRLTVV.

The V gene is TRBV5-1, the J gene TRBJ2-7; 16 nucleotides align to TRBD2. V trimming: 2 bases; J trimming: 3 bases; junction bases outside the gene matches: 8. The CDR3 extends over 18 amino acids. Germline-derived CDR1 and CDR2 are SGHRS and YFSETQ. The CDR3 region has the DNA TGCGCCAGCAGCTTTCCCGGGACTAGCGGGGGGGCCTTCTACGAGCAGTACTTC. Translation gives CASSFPGTSGGAFYEQYF.

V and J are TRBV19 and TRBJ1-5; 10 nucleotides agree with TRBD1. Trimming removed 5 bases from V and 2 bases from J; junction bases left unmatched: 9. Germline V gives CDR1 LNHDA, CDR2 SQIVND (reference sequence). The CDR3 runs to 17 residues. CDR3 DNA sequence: TGTGCCAGTAGTCCCCGGGACAGGGGAGGCGGCAATCAGCCCCAGCATTTT. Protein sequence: CASSPRDRGGGNQPQHF.

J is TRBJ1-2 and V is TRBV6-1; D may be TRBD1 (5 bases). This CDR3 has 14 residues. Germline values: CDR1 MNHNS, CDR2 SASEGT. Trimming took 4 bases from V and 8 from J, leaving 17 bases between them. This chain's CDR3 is CASSVVGGNWGYTF. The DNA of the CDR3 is TGTGCCAGCAGTGTTGTGGGGGGAAATTGGGGCTACACCTTC.

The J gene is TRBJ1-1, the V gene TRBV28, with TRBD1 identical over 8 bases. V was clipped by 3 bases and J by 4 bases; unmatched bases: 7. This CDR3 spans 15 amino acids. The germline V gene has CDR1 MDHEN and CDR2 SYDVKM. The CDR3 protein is CASSFTGGLSTEAFF. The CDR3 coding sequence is TGTGCCAGCAGTTTTACAGGGGGATTGAGCACTGAAGCTTTCTTT. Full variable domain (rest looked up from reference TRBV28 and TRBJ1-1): DVKVTQSSRYLVKRTGEKVFLECVQDMDHENMFWYRQDPGLGLRLIYFSYDVKMKEKGDIPEGYSVSREKKERFSLILESASTNQTSMYLCASSFTGGLSTEAFFGQGTRLTVV.

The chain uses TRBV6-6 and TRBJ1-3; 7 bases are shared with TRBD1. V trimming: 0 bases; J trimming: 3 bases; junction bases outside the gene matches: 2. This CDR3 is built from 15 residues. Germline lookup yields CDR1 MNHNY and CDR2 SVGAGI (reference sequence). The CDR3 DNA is TGTGCCAGCAGTTACTCACAGGGGAGTGGAAACACCATATATTTT. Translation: CASSYSQGSGNTIYF.

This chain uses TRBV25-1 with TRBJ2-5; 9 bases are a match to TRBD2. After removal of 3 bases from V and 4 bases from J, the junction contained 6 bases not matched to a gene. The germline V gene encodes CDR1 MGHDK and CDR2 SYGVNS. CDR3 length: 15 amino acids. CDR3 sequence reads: CASSDLAGGPETQYF. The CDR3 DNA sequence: TGTGCCAGCAGTGATCTTGCGGGAGGGCCAGAGACCCAGTACTTC.

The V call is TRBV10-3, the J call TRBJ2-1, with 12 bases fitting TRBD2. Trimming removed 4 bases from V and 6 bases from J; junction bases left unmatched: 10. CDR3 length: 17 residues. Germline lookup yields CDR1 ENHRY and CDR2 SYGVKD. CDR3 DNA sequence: TGTGCCATCAGTGCAGAACCGACTAGCGGGGGAATCAATGAGCAGTTCTTC. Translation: CAISAEPTSGGINEQFF.